This T cell receptor beta chain was sequenced for a study of T cells in Graves' hyperthyroidism and ophthalmopathy. This clonotype has a count of ten or more. The TCR beta CDR3 regions underwent amplification using RNA transcripts as the source. A set of HTBI primers served as the primers for a first-round RT-PCR of the TCR CDR3. MiXCR was run by TCRdb on the multiplex PCR reads, yielding one entry per CDR3 protein. The sample yields about 290,000 distinct CDR3 sequences, about an eighth seen once. Sequencing was done on a sample of blood. The sequence came from a woman aged 25 to 39 with Graves' hyperthyroidism that later progressed to Graves' ophthalmopathy.

For the CDR3, the DNA is TGTGCCAGCAGCTTAGTTATTGCGGGGGCCCACCATGAGCAGTTCTTC. This gives the protein CASSLVIAGAHHEQFF. The chain joins TRBV7-9 to TRBJ2-1; weak D call: TRBD2 (7 bases). Trimming stripped 1 base from V and 8 bases from J, with 18 bases between. This CDR3 has 16 amino acids. CDR1 and CDR2 (germline): SEHNR, FQNEAQ (reference sequence).